Listed below are T cell receptor beta chains from one sample, sequenced in a study of cytomegalovirus exposure and HLA in healthy donors. Libraries were prepared by immunoSEQ multiplex PCR; TCRdb keeps only in-frame clonotypes and omits some of them. The sample has roughly 200,000 clones; approximately 82% are singletons. The sequenced sample was PBMCs. Source of these receptors: a woman under 30 in good health and CMV-seronegative. Each CDR3 is given with its conserved first and last residue. Fields, in order: J gene, clone size, D gene, V gene, CDR3 protein, CDR3 DNA. The D gene is left open where the match is weak. Not every row has a clone size; where given, it reads once, few, many or a size class.

>TRBJ2-3|NA|TRBD2|TRBV6-1
CASSRLAGEPDTQYF
TGTGCCAGCAGTCGACTAGCGGGAGAGCCAGATACGCAGTATTTT
>TRBJ2-1|NA|NA|TRBV11-2
CASSRQQYEQFF
TGTGCCAGCAGCAGACAGCAATACGAGCAGTTCTTC
>TRBJ2-3|NA|NA|TRBV4-2
CASSQEQGGGASTDTQYF
TGTGCCAGCAGCCAAGAACAGGGCGGGGGTGCTAGCACAGATACGCAGTATTTT
>TRBJ2-1|once|TRBD2|TRBV5-4
CASSHGRAGGNEQFF
TGTGCCAGCAGCCACGGGAGGGCCGGGGGGAATGAGCAGTTCTTC
>TRBJ1-1|NA|TRBD1|TRBV18
CASSPFSTGGETEAFF
TGTGCCAGCTCACCATTCAGCACAGGGGGCGAGACTGAAGCTTTCTTT
>TRBJ2-5|NA|NA|TRBV10-1
CASSESQTRETQYF
TGCGCCAGCAGTGAAAGCCAAACGAGGGAGACCCAGTACTTC
>TRBJ1-2|NA|TRBD1|TRBV5-1
CASSWERQGDYGYTF
TGCGCCAGCAGCTGGGAGAGACAGGGCGACTATGGCTACACCTTC
>TRBJ2-7|few|TRBD1|TRBV10-2
CASRDMTGPYEQYF
TGCGCCAGCAGAGACATGACAGGGCCCTACGAGCAGTACTTC
>TRBJ1-2|NA|NA|TRBV4-2
CASRDSSNYGYTF
TGTGCCAGCAGGGACTCGTCAAACTATGGCTACACCTTC
>TRBJ2-1|NA|TRBD2|TRBV28
CASSLFYPETSGRPNEQFF
TGTGCCAGCAGTCTATTTTACCCCGAAACTAGCGGGAGACCCAATGAGCAGTTCTTC
>TRBJ2-1|NA|NA|TRBV6-5
CASKIGSQNEQFF
TGTGCCAGCAAGATCGGGAGCCAGAATGAGCAGTTCTTC
>TRBJ2-3|NA|TRBD1|TRBV2
CASRLDRGGRRSADTQYF
TGTGCCAGCAGACTCGACAGGGGGGGCAGGAGAAGCGCAGATACGCAGTATTTT
>TRBJ1-2|NA|TRBD1|TRBV28
CASSYRGRDYGYTF
TGTGCCAGCAGTTACAGGGGGCGCGACTATGGCTACACCTTC
>TRBJ2-1|once|TRBD2|TRBV11-2
CASSGLTSGSSVPHNEQFF
TGTGCCAGCAGCGGCCTGACTAGCGGGAGTTCGGTACCCCACAATGAGCAGTTCTTC
>TRBJ2-3|once|NA|TRBV30
CAWSPSRPDTQYF
TGTGCCTGGAGTCCTAGTCGGCCAGATACGCAGTATTTT
>TRBJ1-2|NA|TRBD1|TRBV29-1
CSAGTGSSGYTF
TGCAGCGCCGGGACAGGGTCTAGTGGCTACACCTTC
>TRBJ2-5|NA|NA|TRBV4-1
CASSPLAASGETQYF
TGCGCCAGCAGCCCGCTAGCCGCTTCGGGGGAGACCCAGTACTTC
>TRBJ2-4|few|NA|TRBV5-6
CASSLGAGDKDIQYF
TGTGCCAGCAGCTTGGGAGCAGGGGATAAGGACATTCAGTACTTC
>TRBJ2-2|once|NA|TRBV4-2
CAKFRPLPEGRHANTGELFF
TGTGCCAAATTCCGCCCCCTTCCGGAAGGGAGACACGCGAACACCGGGGAGCTGTTTTTT
>TRBJ1-1|NA|NA|TRBV7-9
CASSLGSRTEEAFF
TGTGCCAGCAGCTTAGGGAGCAGGACAGAAGAAGCTTTCTTT
>TRBJ1-2|NA|NA|TRBV30
CAWSVTGLYGYTF
TGTGCCTGGAGCGTTACAGGGCTCTATGGCTACACCTTC
>TRBJ2-1|NA|NA|TRBV19
CASSIDSGDSYNEQFF
TGTGCCAGTAGTATTGATTCCGGCGACAGCTACAATGAGCAGTTCTTC
>TRBJ2-2|NA|TRBD1|TRBV10-1
CASSPAGTGRAGELFF
TGCGCCAGCAGCCCAGCCGGGACAGGGCGGGCCGGGGAGCTGTTTTTT
>TRBJ2-7|NA|NA|TRBV28
CASSTQTGTYEQYF
TGTGCCAGCAGTACCCAGACTGGAACCTACGAGCAGTACTTC
>TRBJ1-3|few|NA|TRBV6-5
CASTYDRSGNTIYF
TGTGCCAGCACTTACGACAGATCTGGAAACACCATATATTTT
>TRBJ2-1|NA|TRBD2|TRBV7-2
CASSSAPSGTLYNEQFF
TGTGCCAGCAGCTCCGCCCCTAGCGGGACCCTCTACAATGAGCAGTTCTTC
>TRBJ1-4|NA|NA|TRBV6-6
CASSPVQGKEKLFF
TGTGCCAGCAGTCCTGTGCAGGGGAAGGAAAAACTGTTTTTT
>TRBJ1-2|NA|NA|TRBV6-6
CASSYPKGKGVYGYTF
TGTGCCAGCAGTTACCCTAAGGGGAAGGGTGTCTATGGCTACACCTTC
>TRBJ1-2|NA|NA|TRBV27
CASSLGRGLLDGYTF
TGTGCCAGCAGTTTAGGGAGAGGGTTGTTGGATGGCTACACCTTC
>TRBJ1-2|NA|NA|TRBV4-3
CASSHRQVHGYTF
TGCGCCAGCAGCCACAGACAGGTTCATGGCTACACCTTC
>TRBJ2-5|NA|NA|TRBV7-7
CASSPPGGQETQYF
TGTGCTAGCAGCCCTCCCGGGGGTCAAGAGACCCAGTACTTC
>TRBJ1-1|NA|TRBD1|TRBV10-3
CAISEGQGNTEAFF
TGTGCCATCAGTGAGGGACAGGGAAACACTGAAGCTTTCTTT
>TRBJ1-6|NA|TRBD1|TRBV11-2
CASSFNRGPSSYNSPLHF
TGTGCCAGCAGCTTTAACAGGGGCCCGAGCTCCTATAATTCACCCCTCCACTTT
>TRBJ1-2|NA|TRBD1|TRBV19
CASSTTGGLDYGYTF
TGTGCCAGTAGTACGACAGGGGGTCTTGACTATGGCTACACCTTC
>TRBJ2-4|NA|NA|TRBV6-1
CASSEFPLSGNIQYF
TGTGCCAGCAGTGAATTCCCCCTGTCCGGAAACATTCAGTACTTC
>TRBJ2-2|NA|TRBD2|TRBV7-2
CASSLVGSGRGNTGELFF
TGTGCCAGCAGCTTAGTCGGCAGCGGGAGGGGGAACACCGGGGAGCTGTTTTTT
>TRBJ1-2|NA|NA|TRBV14
CASSQVAVNYGYTF
TGTGCCAGCAGCCAAGTGGCGGTAAACTATGGCTACACCTTC
>TRBJ1-3|NA|NA|TRBV13
CASSPDISGNTIYF
TGTGCCAGCAGCCCGGACATCTCTGGAAACACCATATATTTT
>TRBJ2-7|once|NA|TRBV7-2
CASSLRGSASYEQYF
TGTGCCAGCAGCTTACGGGGATCGGCCTCCTACGAGCAGTACTTC
>TRBJ2-1|NA|NA|TRBV9
CASSVDPSSYNEQFF
TGTGCCAGCAGCGTAGATCCTAGCTCCTACAATGAGCAGTTCTTC
>TRBJ1-1|NA|NA|TRBV5-4
CATGEEVGAFF
TGTGCCACCGGGGAGGAGGTCGGGGCTTTCTTT
>TRBJ2-1|NA|NA|TRBV7-9
CASFQYNEQFF
TGTGCCAGCTTCCAGTACAATGAGCAGTTCTTC
>TRBJ2-3|NA|NA|TRBV4-2
CASSQVGAGLSTDTQYF
TGTGCCAGCAGCCAAGTGGGGGCCGGGTTAAGCACAGATACGCAGTATTTT
>TRBJ2-1|NA|TRBD2|TRBV28
CASSRRLARDNEQFF
TGTGCCAGCAGCCGTCGACTAGCGCGGGACAATGAGCAGTTCTTC
>TRBJ1-5|NA|TRBD1|TRBV19
CASSTYRGLDQPQHF
TGTGCCAGTAGTACTTACAGGGGGCTCGATCAGCCCCAGCATTTT
>TRBJ1-2|once|TRBD1|TRBV11-2
CASSSPKGQGYGYTF
TGTGCCAGCAGCTCACCAAAGGGACAGGGTTATGGCTACACCTTC
>TRBJ2-1|NA|TRBD2|TRBV7-2
CASRRTSGYNEQFF
TGTGCCAGCAGGCGGACTAGCGGATACAATGAGCAGTTCTTC
>TRBJ1-6|NA|NA|TRBV6-5
CASRTTDYNSPLHF
TGTGCCAGCAGGACTACTGACTATAATTCACCCCTCCACTTT